This TCR beta chain was sequenced in a study of T cell changes during pregnancy in multiple sclerosis. TCRdb's table, derived via immunoSEQ multiplex PCR, lists solely in-frame clones and lacks some. Here the sample spans about 40,000 clones, about 94% being singletons. J was trimmed by 4 bases and V by 5 bases; bases with no gene match: 8. This CDR3 is built from 16 residues. Per the germline V gene, CDR1 is MNHEY and CDR2 is SMNVEV (reference sequence). The chain carries TRBV27 and TRBJ2-3, with 11 positions matching TRBD2. This clonotype was sampled from a female donor with multiple sclerosis, enrolled in a pregnancy study. The input for sequencing was peripheral blood, taken in the third trimester of pregnancy. DNA of the CDR3: TGTGCCAGCAGTGCCCGACTAGCGGGACCCCCAGATACGCAGTATTTT. This sequence encodes CASSARLAGPPDTQYF.